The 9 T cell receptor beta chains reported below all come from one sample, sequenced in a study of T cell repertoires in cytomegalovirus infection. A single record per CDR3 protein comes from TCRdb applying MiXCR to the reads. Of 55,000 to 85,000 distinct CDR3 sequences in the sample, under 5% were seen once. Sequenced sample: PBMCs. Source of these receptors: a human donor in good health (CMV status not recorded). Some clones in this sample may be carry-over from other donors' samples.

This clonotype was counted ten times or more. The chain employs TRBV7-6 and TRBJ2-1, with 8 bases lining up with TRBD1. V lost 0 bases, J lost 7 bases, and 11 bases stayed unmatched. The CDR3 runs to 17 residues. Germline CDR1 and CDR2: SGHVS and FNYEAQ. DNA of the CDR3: TGTGCCAGCAGCTTAGCGCTCAGGGGGCGCGACGTGAATGAGCAGTTCTTC. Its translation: CASSLALRGRDVNEQFF.

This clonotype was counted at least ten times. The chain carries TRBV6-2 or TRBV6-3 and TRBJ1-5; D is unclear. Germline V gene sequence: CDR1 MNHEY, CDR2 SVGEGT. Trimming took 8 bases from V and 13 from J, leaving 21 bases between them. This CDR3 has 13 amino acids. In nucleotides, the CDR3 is TGTGCCAGCGGGTTTGGCAGTCCGCCCACTCAGCATTTT. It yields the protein CASGFGSPPTQHF.

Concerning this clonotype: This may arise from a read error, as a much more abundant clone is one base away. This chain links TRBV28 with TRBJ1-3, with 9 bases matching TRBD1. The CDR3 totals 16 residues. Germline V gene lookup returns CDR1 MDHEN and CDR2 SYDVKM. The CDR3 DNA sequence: TGTGCCAGCAGTCCACCGGGACAGGGTGTGGGAAACACCCTATATTTT. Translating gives CASSPPGQGVGNTLYF. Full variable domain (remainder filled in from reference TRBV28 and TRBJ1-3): DVKVTQSSRYLVKRTGEKVFLECVQDMDHENMFWYRQDPGLGLRLIYFSYDVKMKEKGDIPEGYSVSREKKERFSLILESASTNQTSMYLCASSPPGQGVGNTLYFGEGSWLTVV.

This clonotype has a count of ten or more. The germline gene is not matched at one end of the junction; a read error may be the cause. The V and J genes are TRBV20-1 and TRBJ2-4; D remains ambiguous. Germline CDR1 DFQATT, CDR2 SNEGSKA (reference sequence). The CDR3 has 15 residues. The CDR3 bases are TGCAGTGCGAGAGAATATGTAAGAGCCAAAAACATTCAGTACTTC. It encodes CSAREYVRAKNIQYF.

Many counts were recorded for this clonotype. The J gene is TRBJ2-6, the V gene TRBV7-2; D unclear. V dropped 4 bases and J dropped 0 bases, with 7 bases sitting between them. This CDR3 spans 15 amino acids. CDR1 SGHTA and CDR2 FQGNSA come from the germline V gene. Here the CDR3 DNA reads TGTGCCAGCAGCTATTCAGGCTCTGGGGCCAACGTCCTGACTTTC. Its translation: CASSYSGSGANVLTF.

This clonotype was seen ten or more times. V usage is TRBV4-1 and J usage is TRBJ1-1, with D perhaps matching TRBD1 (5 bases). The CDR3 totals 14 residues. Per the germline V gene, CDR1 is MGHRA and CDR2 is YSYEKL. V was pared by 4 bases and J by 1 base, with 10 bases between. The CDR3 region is CASSRVGANTEAFF. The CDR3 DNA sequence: TGCGCCAGCAGCCGAGTCGGGGCGAACACTGAAGCTTTCTTT.

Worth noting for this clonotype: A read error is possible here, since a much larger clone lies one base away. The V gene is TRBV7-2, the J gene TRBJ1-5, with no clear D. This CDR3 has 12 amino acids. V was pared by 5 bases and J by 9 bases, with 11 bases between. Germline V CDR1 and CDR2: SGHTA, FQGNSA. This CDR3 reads CASSDTPGPQHF. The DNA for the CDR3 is TGTGCCAGCAGCGATACGCCTGGGCCCCAGCATTTT.

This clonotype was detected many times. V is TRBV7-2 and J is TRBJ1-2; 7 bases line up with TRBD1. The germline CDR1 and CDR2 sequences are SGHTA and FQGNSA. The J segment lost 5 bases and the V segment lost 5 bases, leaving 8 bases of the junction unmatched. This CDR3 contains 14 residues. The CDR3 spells CASSGQAGEYGYTF. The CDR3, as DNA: TGTGCCAGCAGCGGACAGGCCGGGGAGTATGGCTACACCTTC.

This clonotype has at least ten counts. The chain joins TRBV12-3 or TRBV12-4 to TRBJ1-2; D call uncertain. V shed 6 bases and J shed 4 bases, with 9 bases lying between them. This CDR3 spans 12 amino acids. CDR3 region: CASSPGSYGYTF. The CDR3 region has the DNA TGTGCCAGCAGCCCGGGGAGCTATGGCTACACCTTC.